One TCR beta chain is described in this entry. Its cognate antigen is unknown. This specimen belongs to a study of glioma-infiltrating T cells. The overall study: WHO grade II oligodendrogliomas or astrocytomas, plus non-recurrent WHO grade IV glioblastomas, were sampled. Study conclusions and caveats: Tissue-blood divergence was below expectation in non-neoplastic patients, above in gliomas. Shared blood CDR3 signature motifs marked patients with low tissue-blood divergence.

The CDR3 has 14 amino acids. V was shortened by 5 bases and J by 4 bases, with 15 bases between the two germline ends. Germline CDR1 SGHTA, CDR2 FQGTGA. TCR alpha and beta CDR3 regions were amplified from RNA using iRepertoire nested multiplex PCR. One entry per CDR3 protein results from TCRdb running MiXCR on the multiplex PCR reads. The data hold about 380,000 distinct CDR3 sequences, with 41% observed a single time. Sequenced sample: glioma tissue, nonneoplastic brain tissue, or PBMCs (not recorded which). This receptor was identified in a human donor with low-grade glioma or glioblastoma, undergoing nonglioma brain surgery, or in good health (not recorded which). The chain recombines TRBV7-3 with TRBJ2-7; perhaps TRBD2 as D (5 bases). The DNA of the CDR3 is TGTGCCAGCAGCGCCAGGACTGATGGGTACGAGCAGTACTTC. Encoded protein: CASSARTDGYEQYF. The full variable domain, with the rest looked up from reference TRBV7-3 and TRBJ2-7, is GAGVSQTPSNKVTEKGKYVELRCDPISGHTALYWYRQSLGQGPEFLIYFQGTGAADDSGLPNDRFFAVRPEGSVSTLKIQRTERGDSAVYLCASSARTDGYEQYFGPGTRLTVT.